The 26 T cell receptor beta chains reported below all come from one sample, sequenced in a study of OX40 agonist ivuxolimab in advanced cancers. Method: immunoSEQ multiplex PCR; TCRdb's copy keeps in-frame clones and lacks some. The table lists some 38,000 clones, about 94% of them singletons. The starting material was CD4+ or CD8+ T cells sorted from blood, obtained in a trial of the OX40 agonist ivuxolimab. These receptors were obtained from an adult with an advanced solid tumor such as melanoma, head and neck, liver or kidney cancer.

The chain is built from TRBV19 and TRBJ2-2; possible D gene TRBD2, 6 bases. This CDR3 region has 14 residues. Germline V CDR1 and CDR2: LNHDA, SQIVND (reference sequence). V was clipped by 1 base and J by 4 bases, with 7 bases between them. The chain's CDR3 is CASSIGGVTGELFF. CDR3 nucleotides: TGTGCCAGTAGTATAGGGGGGGTCACCGGGGAGCTGTTTTTT.

The CDR3 coding sequence is TGTGCCAGCAGTTTTTCCCCTCTAGGCGGCTACACCTTC. This codes for CASSFSPLGGYTF. V and J are TRBV6-5 and TRBJ1-2; D ambiguous. There are 13 residues in the CDR3. Trimming cost V 4 bases and J 8 bases, with 14 bases left between them. From germline, CDR1 is MNHEY and CDR2 SVGAGI.

This chain links TRBV10-3 with TRBJ2-7, with a possible D match to TRBD1 (6 bases). The V end was cut by 2 bases, the J end by 1 base, with 18 bases between. The CDR3 has 17 residues. The germline gives CDR1 ENHRY, CDR2 SYGVKD. The CDR3 DNA follows: TGTGCCATCAGTGAGATGCACCCGGAGACAGGATCCTACGAGCAGTACTTC. It specifies CAISEMHPETGSYEQYF.

This chain links TRBV2 with TRBJ1-4; 12 bases fit TRBD1. The CDR3 is 15 residues long. Germline trimming cut 4 bases from V and 7 bases from J; bases unmatched to any gene: 4. CDR1 and CDR2 from the germline V gene are SNHLY and FYNNEI. This CDR3 is CASSGPGQGAEKLFF. The CDR3 coding sequence is TGTGCCAGCAGTGGCCCGGGACAGGGGGCTGAAAAACTGTTTTTT.

V is TRBV11-3 and J is TRBJ2-7; D may be TRBD2 (5 bases). Germline CDR1 reads SGHNT; CDR2 reads YENEEA. V was shortened by 5 bases and J by 6 bases, with 23 bases between the two germline ends. The CDR3 loop spans 16 amino acids. In DNA, the CDR3 is TGTGCCAGCAGCGACCGACTAAGCGCCTCTTTTGGCGAGCAGTACTTC. Its protein is CASSDRLSASFGEQYF.

V is TRBV4-1 and J is TRBJ1-5; a weak D match, TRBD1 (5 bases). Germline CDR1 is MGHRA and CDR2 is YSYEKL. The V gene lost 3 bases and the J gene lost 2 bases, with 17 bases spanning the gap. This CDR3 spans 17 amino acids. The CDR3 protein is CASSQIPAGLGNQPQHF. The CDR3 nucleotides read TGCGCCAGCAGCCAGATCCCGGCGGGGCTTGGCAATCAGCCCCAGCATTTT.

This clone was detected only once. J is TRBJ2-1 and V is TRBV5-1; D unclear. There are 15 residues in the CDR3. Trimming stripped 2 bases from V and 9 bases from J, with 18 bases between. Germline loops: CDR1 SGHRS, CDR2 YFSETQ. The DNA for the CDR3 is TGCGCCAGCAGCTTCGAGACTGCCCAATATAGTGAGCAGTTCTTC. It specifies CASSFETAQYSEQFF.

The J gene is TRBJ2-3, the V gene TRBV7-8; D possibly corresponds to TRBD2 (5 bases). This CDR3 is built from 15 residues. Germline lookup yields CDR1 SGHVS and CDR2 FQNEAQ. The V end lost 2 bases, the J end lost 5 bases, and 14 bases lay between the germline ends. CDR3: CASSLITGDRDTQYF. In DNA, the CDR3 is TGTGCCAGCAGCTTAATAACCGGGGATAGAGATACGCAGTATTTT.

The rearrangement joins TRBV15 to TRBJ2-3; 7 bases agree with TRBD2. Germline V gene sequence: CDR1 LNHNV, CDR2 YYDKDF (reference sequence). CDR3 size: 18 residues. Trimming cost V 5 bases and J 4 bases; bases outside gene matches: 18. The chain's CDR3 is CATSGLGLGAGDPDTQYF. Here the CDR3 DNA reads TGTGCCACCAGCGGACTAGGGCTCGGGGCGGGAGATCCAGATACGCAGTATTTT.

V is TRBV4-2 and J is TRBJ1-2, with D maybe TRBD1 (5 bases). The CDR3 is 16 residues long. Germline CDR1 LGHNA, CDR2 YNFKEQ. V lost 0 bases, J lost 3 bases, and 14 bases lay in between. The CDR3 loop is CASSQDPEGPDYGYTF. DNA for the CDR3: TGTGCCAGCAGCCAAGATCCGGAGGGACCGGACTATGGCTACACCTTC.

This clone was counted a single time. This rearrangement joins TRBV28 to TRBJ1-5; D remains ambiguous. With 6 bases removed from V and 0 bases from J, the gap between germline ends came to 15 bases. Germline V gene data show CDR1 as MDHEN and CDR2 as SYDVKM. The CDR3 totals 16 residues. The CDR3 here is CASSPFGLYSNQPQHF. As DNA, the CDR3 is TGTGCCAGCAGCCCGTTCGGGCTCTATAGCAATCAGCCCCAGCATTTT.

This sequence joins TRBV14 and TRBJ2-7; D not certain. This CDR3 is 14 amino acids long. The germline V and J ends were trimmed by 6 bases and 2 bases, with 14 bases remaining between them. CDR1 is SGHDN, CDR2 FVKESK, per germline. CDR3 sequence (DNA): TGTGCCAGCAGGGGAAAGGGCAACCCCTACGAGCAGTACTTC. As protein: CASRGKGNPYEQYF.

The chain has TRBV30 and TRBJ2-1; 7 nucleotides agree with TRBD1. There are 15 residues in the CDR3. V was pared by 2 bases and J by 8 bases, with 12 bases of the junction left unmatched. The V gene's germline CDR1 is GTSNPN and CDR2 SVGIG (reference sequence). CDR3 residues: CAWSPRARGWDEQFF. As DNA, the CDR3 is TGTGCCTGGAGTCCCAGGGCCAGGGGGTGGGATGAGCAGTTCTTC.

This clone was counted between two and nine times. This rearrangement joins TRBV7-9 to TRBJ2-3; D is unresolved. The CDR3 is 15 residues long. CDR1 and CDR2 (germline): SEHNR, FQNEAQ (reference sequence). Trimming left V 1 base short and J 0 bases short, with 8 bases between. CDR3 in amino acids: CASSLGGYSTDTQYF. CDR3 sequence (DNA): TGTGCCAGCAGCTTAGGAGGCTACAGCACAGATACGCAGTATTTT.

This chain connects TRBV19 to TRBJ2-2, with 9 positions matching TRBD2. This CDR3 spans 15 amino acids. Trimming took 5 bases from V and 4 from J; bases not matched to a gene: 5. Germline V CDR1 and CDR2: LNHDA, SQIVND (reference sequence). The CDR3, as DNA: TGTGCCAGTAGTTTTAGCGGGGGACGCACCGGGGAGCTGTTTTTT. It codes for CASSFSGGRTGELFF.

The chain uses TRBV27 and TRBJ2-3; D may be TRBD1 (6 bases). This CDR3 comprises 15 residues. Germline V gene data show CDR1 as MNHEY and CDR2 as SMNVEV (reference sequence). V lost 5 bases and J lost 1, with 13 bases in between. DNA of the CDR3: TGTGCCAGCAGTCCGGCGACAGGAGGCACAGATACGCAGTATTTT. This translates into CASSPATGGTDTQYF.

This sequence joins TRBV5-4 and TRBJ2-7; D is perhaps TRBD2 (6 bases). This CDR3 comprises 14 residues. From germline, CDR1 is SGHNT and CDR2 YYREEE (reference sequence). The V and J ends lost 4 bases and 7 bases respectively, with 18 bases between them. CDR3 nucleotides: TGTGCCAGCAGCCCGCCGGGAGTAGCTTGGGAGCAGTACTTC. It translates to CASSPPGVAWEQYF.

The chain recombines TRBV6-5 with TRBJ2-3; 7 nucleotides agree with TRBD2. Unmatched junction bases numbered 2, after V lost 5 bases and J lost 3 bases. The CDR3 covers 13 residues. The germline V gene encodes CDR1 MNHEY and CDR2 SVGAGI. The chain's CDR3 is CASSEGGTDTQYF. The CDR3 bases are TGTGCCAGCAGTGAGGGAGGGACAGATACGCAGTATTTT.

This clone was detected only a few times. The CDR3 nucleotides read TGTGCCAGCAAAAGGGTGAACACTGAAGCTTTCTTT. Translating it yields CASKRVNTEAFF. The chain recombines TRBV2 with TRBJ1-1; D call uncertain. Looked up from germline, CDR1 is SNHLY and CDR2 is FYNNEI. V lost 7 bases, J lost 0 bases, and 6 bases lay in between. This CDR3 is 12 amino acids long.

The genes are TRBV19 and TRBJ2-1; 8 bases are a match to TRBD1. V trimming: 5 bases; J trimming: 6 bases; junction bases outside the gene matches: 6. Germline V lookup: CDR1 LNHDA, CDR2 SQIVND (reference sequence). CDR3 length: 14 residues. CDR3 loop: CASSHGQGRNEQFF. CDR3 nucleotides: TGTGCCAGTAGTCATGGACAGGGACGCAATGAGCAGTTCTTC.

The CDR3 bases are TGTGCCAGCAGCGAGGGGGCGGGATTGACAGATACGCAGTATTTT. Amino acids: CASSEGAGLTDTQYF. The chain couples TRBV9 to TRBJ2-3; TRBD1 might be the D (7 bases). CDR3 size: 15 residues. Trimming took off 3 bases at V and 3 bases at J, with 14 bases between the two ends. CDR1 and CDR2 from the germline V gene are SGDLS and YYNGEE. The full variable domain, its missing parts supplied by reference TRBV9 and TRBJ2-3, is DSGVTQTPKHLITATGQRVTLRCSPRSGDLSVYWYQQSLDQGLQFLIQYYNGEERAKGNILERFSAQQFPDLHSELNLSSLELGDSALYFCASSEGAGLTDTQYFGPGTRLTVL.

The chain combines TRBV4-1 with TRBJ2-1; no firm D call. Germline CDR1 is MGHRA and CDR2 is YSYEKL. The CDR3 is 15 amino acids. V was cut by 4 bases and J by 4 bases, with 14 bases left in between. CDR3 in DNA: TGCGCCAGCAGCCCTCGCGAGGCGAGTTACAATGAGCAGTTCTTC. The encoded protein is CASSPREASYNEQFF.

The V and J genes are TRBV7-8 and TRBJ2-7; 8 bases are a match to TRBD2. CDR1 and CDR2 from the germline V gene are SGHVS and FQNEAQ. With 5 bases clipped from V and 2 bases from J, the junction kept 5 bases outside the gene matches. This CDR3 has 14 residues. In nucleotides, the CDR3 is TGTGCCAGCAGCCCCCTAGCGGGTCCCTACGAGCAGTACTTC. It is translated as CASSPLAGPYEQYF.

This chain connects TRBV11-2 to TRBJ2-7, with 9 bases lining up with TRBD1. The V gene end was trimmed by 3 bases and the J gene end by 11 bases; junction bases not matched to a gene: 2. The CDR3 sequence is 11 residues long. CDR1 and CDR2 from the germline V gene are SGHAT and FQNNGV. The chain's CDR3 is CASSFRDREYF. For the CDR3, the DNA is TGTGCCAGCAGCTTCCGGGACAGGGAGTACTTC. Full variable domain (rest looked up from reference TRBV11-2 and TRBJ2-7): EAGVAQSPRYKIIEKRQSVAFWCNPISGHATLYWYQQILGQGPKLLIQFQNNGVVDDSQLPKDRFSAERLKGVDSTLKIQPAKLEDSAVYLCASSFRDREYFGPGTRLTVT.

V gene TRBV11-2 combines with J gene TRBJ1-1; 7 bases fit TRBD1. Germline V gives CDR1 SGHAT, CDR2 FQNNGV. The CDR3 consists of 15 residues. V trimming: 4 bases; J trimming: 4 bases; junction bases outside the gene matches: 9. CDR3 DNA: TGTGCCAGCAGCTCTCTAGGAGGGGGCGTCACTGAAGCTTTCTTT. This translates into CASSSLGGGVTEAFF.

V and J are TRBV11-2 and TRBJ2-1; 9 bases match TRBD2. Germline CDR1 SGHAT, CDR2 FQNNGV. The CDR3 contains 20 residues. With 0 bases clipped from V and 0 bases from J, the junction kept 12 bases outside the gene matches. CDR3 residues: CASSLDGPTSGRRSYNEQFF. In DNA, the CDR3 is TGTGCCAGCAGCTTAGATGGGCCGACTAGCGGCCGCCGCTCCTACAATGAGCAGTTCTTC.